Shown below are 21 T cell receptor beta chains from a single sample sequenced in a study of T cells in Graves' hyperthyroidism and ophthalmopathy. Authors of the study amplified TCR beta CDR3 regions from RNA transcripts. The HTBI primer set served for first-round RT-PCR of the TCR CDR3. TCRdb used MiXCR to reprocess the multiplex PCR reads, holding one entry per CDR3 protein. Of over 400,000 distinct CDR3 sequences in the sample, about 15% were seen once. Sequenced: blood. These receptors were obtained from a man younger than 30 with Graves' ophthalmopathy.

This clonotype was detected ten times or more. J is TRBJ2-7 and V is TRBV7-8; 7 bases are a match to TRBD1. CDR1 is SGHVS and CDR2 is FQNEAQ in the germline V gene. With 4 bases clipped from V and 7 bases from J, the junction kept 10 bases outside the gene matches. There are 14 residues in the CDR3. CDR3 amino acids: CASSSPGQRLEQYF. In nucleotides, the CDR3 is TGTGCCAGCAGCTCCCCGGGACAGCGTCTGGAGCAGTACTTC.

The gene calls are TRBV5-1 and TRBJ1-1; TRBD1 is a possible D gene (6 bases). CDR3 size: 14 residues. Germline V CDR1 and CDR2: SGHRS, YFSETQ. Trimming shortened V by 2 bases and J by 1 base, and 9 bases separated the two germline ends. CDR3 region: CASSFEGGNTEAFF. DNA of the CDR3: TGCGCCAGCAGCTTTGAGGGGGGGAACACTGAAGCTTTCTTT.

The chain carries TRBV7-9 and TRBJ1-2; no clear D. From germline, CDR1 is SEHNR and CDR2 FQNEAQ (reference sequence). The germline V and J ends were trimmed by 1 base and 4 bases, with 13 bases remaining between them. The CDR3 is 15 residues long. CDR3 sequence reads: CASSLVAGGSYGYTF. CDR3 coding DNA: TGTGCCAGCAGCTTAGTTGCGGGTGGTAGCTATGGCTACACCTTC.

In its sample, this clonotype was seen a few times. This sequence joins TRBV27 and TRBJ2-5; D is perhaps TRBD1 or TRBD2 (5 bases each). Trimming removed 5 bases at V and 0 bases at J, with 19 bases between. The germline gives CDR1 MNHEY, CDR2 SMNVEV (reference sequence). This CDR3 has 17 amino acids. As DNA, the CDR3 is TGTGCCAGCAGTACCGGGACGGACTCCACGTACCAAGAGACCCAGTACTTC. This encodes CASSTGTDSTYQETQYF.

This clonotype was detected ten times or more. J is TRBJ1-2 and V is TRBV6-1; no definite D call. V was clipped by 6 bases and J by 2 bases, with 22 bases between them. The V gene's germline CDR1 is MNHNS and CDR2 SASEGT. The CDR3 sequence is 17 residues long. For the CDR3, the DNA is TGTGCCAGCAGCAAAGGGTTTGTGGACGTACTAAACTATGGCTACACCTTC. As protein: CASSKGFVDVLNYGYTF.

This clonotype was counted only a few times. This chain joins TRBV7-9 and TRBJ1-1; weak D call: TRBD1 (5 bases). Trimming removed 10 bases from V and 0 bases from J, with 9 bases in between. The CDR3 loop spans 12 amino acids. CDR1 SEHNR and CDR2 FQNEAQ come from the germline V gene (reference sequence). As DNA, the CDR3 is TGTGCCAAAGACAGCGTGAACACTGAAGCTTTCTTT. Its protein is CAKDSVNTEAFF.

This clonotype was seen repeatedly, ten times or more. The V gene is TRBV6-1, the J gene TRBJ1-4, with a weak D call TRBD1 (5 bases). This CDR3 contains 16 residues. Trimming removed 5 bases at V and 8 bases at J, with 21 bases between. Looked up from germline, CDR1 is MNHNS and CDR2 is SASEGT. This chain's CDR3 is CASSTPGGKEREKLFF. DNA for the CDR3: TGTGCCAGCAGTACCCCGGGGGGGAAGGAAAGAGAAAAACTGTTTTTT.

This clonotype was counted at least ten times. The chain recombines TRBV6-6 with TRBJ2-1; D is unresolved. Germline CDR1 reads MNHNY; CDR2 reads SVGAGI (reference sequence). This CDR3 region has 16 residues. The V end was cut by 0 bases, the J end by 1 base, with 10 bases between. CDR3 in amino acids: CASSYSEERSYNEQFF. The CDR3 DNA is TGTGCCAGCAGTTACTCGGAAGAGAGGTCCTACAATGAGCAGTTCTTC.

The CDR3 here is CASSYSREGGWGETQYF. The CDR3 nucleotides are TGTGCCAGCAGTTACTCGAGGGAAGGGGGCTGGGGAGAGACCCAGTACTTC. The chain recombines TRBV6-2 or TRBV6-3 with TRBJ2-5, with 7 bases aligning to TRBD1. V gave up 0 bases and J gave up 4 bases; unmatched junction bases: 11. The CDR3 sequence is 17 residues long. Per germline, CDR1 MNHEY and CDR2 SVGEGT.

This clonotype has ten or more counts. The chain carries TRBV3-1 and TRBJ2-3; TRBD2 aligns across 7 bases. Trimming took 1 base from V and 6 from J; bases not matched to a gene: 10. This CDR3 has 16 amino acids. Germline V gives CDR1 LGHDT, CDR2 YNNKEL (reference sequence). The CDR3 reads CASSQVAGSYGDTQYF. The CDR3 bases are TGTGCCAGCAGCCAAGTAGCGGGTAGTTACGGGGATACGCAGTATTTT.

The chain links TRBV10-3 to TRBJ2-3; 11 positions match TRBD2. CDR1 and CDR2 (germline): ENHRY, SYGVKD. The CDR3 contains 14 residues. Trimming took 11 bases from V and 1 from J; bases not matched to a gene: 5. DNA for the CDR3: TGTGCCTCTTGTAGCGGGGGGGGCACAGATACGCAGTATTTT. It specifies CASCSGGGTDTQYF.

The rearrangement uses TRBV6-6 and TRBJ2-7; 7 bases are shared with TRBD2. CDR1 and CDR2 from the germline V gene are MNHNY and SVGAGI (reference sequence). This CDR3 is 14 amino acids long. Germline trimming cut 2 bases from V and 6 bases from J; bases unmatched to any gene: 7. The CDR3 DNA follows: TGTGCCAGCAGTTACGGTGGCGGGAGAGGCGAGCAGTACTTC. This codes for CASSYGGGRGEQYF.

Only a few counts were recorded for this clonotype. Its ends do not fully match the called genes, so a read error is possible. This chain connects TRBV10-2 to TRBJ2-7; D might be TRBD2 (6 bases). Looked up from germline, CDR1 is WSHSY and CDR2 is SAAADI. This CDR3 region has 15 residues. The CDR3 region is CASGDRGTNSYEQYF. The CDR3 DNA is TGCGCCAGCGGTGATCGGGGGACCAACTCCTACGAGCAGTACTTC.

This clonotype was found many times. The rearrangement joins TRBV20-1 to TRBJ1-5, with 9 bases aligning to TRBD1. This CDR3 is 15 amino acids long. Germline assignment: CDR1 DFQATT and CDR2 SNEGSKA (reference sequence). Unmatched junction bases numbered 10, after V lost 3 bases and J lost 7 bases. Here the CDR3 reads CSASRVGQGGQPQHF. In nucleotides, the CDR3 is TGCAGTGCTAGTCGCGTGGGACAGGGTGGACAGCCCCAGCATTTT.

This clonotype was counted ten times or more. The rearrangement links TRBV7-9 to TRBJ1-2; a weak D match, TRBD1 (6 bases). The V end was cut by 1 base, the J end by 8 bases, with 14 bases between. Per germline, CDR1 SEHNR and CDR2 FQNEAQ (reference sequence). The CDR3 loop spans 14 amino acids. The CDR3 here is CASSLGPGARGYTF. DNA of the CDR3: TGTGCCAGCAGCTTAGGGCCGGGGGCGCGGGGCTACACCTTC.

This clonotype was seen ten or more times. The chain employs TRBV6-2 or TRBV6-3 and TRBJ1-5; TRBD1 might be the D (5 bases). V lost 2 bases, J lost 3 bases, and 11 bases lay in between. This CDR3 is built from 15 residues. CDR1 is MNHEY, CDR2 SVGEGT, per germline. Here the CDR3 reads CASSYTGRNNQPQHF. The DNA of the CDR3 is TGTGCCAGCAGTTACACGGGACGGAACAATCAGCCCCAGCATTTT.

This clonotype was counted a few times. The chain couples TRBV5-1 to TRBJ1-1; D remains ambiguous. The CDR3 totals 14 residues. Germline CDR1 and CDR2: SGHRS and YFSETQ. V lost 7 bases and J lost 1, with 14 bases in between. The CDR3 coding sequence is TGCGCCAGCCAGGCCTGGACTGAGAACACTGAAGCTTTCTTT. Residues: CASQAWTENTEAFF.

J is TRBJ2-7 and V is TRBV15; D not certain. This CDR3 comprises 13 residues. V gave up 2 bases and J gave up 7 bases, with 12 bases separating them. From germline, CDR1 is LNHNV and CDR2 YYDKDF (reference sequence). The CDR3 coding sequence is TGTGCCACCAGCAGAAGCCCCGACTGGGAGCAGTACTTC. This encodes CATSRSPDWEQYF.

In its sample, this clonotype was seen many times. V usage is TRBV3-1 and J usage is TRBJ2-1; 7 bases align to TRBD2. Germline CDR1 reads LGHDT; CDR2 reads YNNKEL (reference sequence). V trimming: 1 base; J trimming: 7 bases; junction bases outside the gene matches: 7. The CDR3 has 15 residues. CDR3 DNA: TGTGCCAGCAGCCAAGGACTAGCTCCGGGGAATGAGCAGTTCTTC. This codes for CASSQGLAPGNEQFF.

Ten or more counts support this clonotype. V and J are TRBV5-1 and TRBJ2-5; D unclear. Trimming left V 0 bases short and J 2 bases short, with 11 bases between. This CDR3 contains 15 residues. CDR1 SGHRS and CDR2 YFSETQ come from the germline V gene. The DNA of the CDR3 is TGCGCCAGCAGCTTGGGAACCGGGTTTCAAGAGACCCAGTACTTC. Translation: CASSLGTGFQETQYF.

The V and J genes are TRBV24-1 and TRBJ2-4, with a tentative D call TRBD1 (6 bases). CDR1 KGHDR and CDR2 SFDVKD come from the germline V gene. The CDR3 is 15 amino acids. Trimming pared 2 bases from V and 7 bases from J, leaving 14 bases between. In nucleotides, the CDR3 is TGTGCCACCAGTGATTCAACGGACAGTTTCAACATTCAGTACTTC. As protein: CATSDSTDSFNIQYF.